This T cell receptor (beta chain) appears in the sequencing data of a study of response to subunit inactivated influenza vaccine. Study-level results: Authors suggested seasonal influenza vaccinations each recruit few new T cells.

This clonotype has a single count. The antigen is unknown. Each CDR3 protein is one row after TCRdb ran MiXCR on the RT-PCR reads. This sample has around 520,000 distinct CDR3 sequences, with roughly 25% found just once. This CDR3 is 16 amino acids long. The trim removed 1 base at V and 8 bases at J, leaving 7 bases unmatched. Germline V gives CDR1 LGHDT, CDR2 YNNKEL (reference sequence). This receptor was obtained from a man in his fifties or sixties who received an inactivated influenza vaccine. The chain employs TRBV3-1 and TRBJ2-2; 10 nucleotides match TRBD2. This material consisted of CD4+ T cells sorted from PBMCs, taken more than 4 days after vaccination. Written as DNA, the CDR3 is TGTGCCAGCAGCCAAGCTAGACTAGCGGGCTATGGGGAGCTGTTTTTT. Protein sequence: CASSQARLAGYGELFF.